The next 14 T cell receptor beta chains were all read from a single sample in a study of shared clonotypes between healthy human individuals. The data were produced by immunoSEQ multiplex PCR, yet TCRdb's version contains in-frame clones alone and is incomplete. This sample has over a million clones, with roughly 95% found just once. Sequencing used naive CD4+ T cells sorted from blood. The subset: CD45RA+ positively selected. The receptors originated from a man aged 30-40 years in good health.

V and J are TRBV5-1 and TRBJ2-1; D is tentatively TRBD1 or TRBD2 (5 bases each). Germline lookup yields CDR1 SGHRS and CDR2 YFSETQ. V lost 4 bases to trimming and J lost 0 bases, with 23 bases between them. This CDR3 has 19 residues. The CDR3 here is CASSPHGAQSGRSYNEQFF. As DNA, the CDR3 is TGCGCCAGCAGCCCCCACGGGGCGCAAAGTGGTCGCTCCTACAATGAGCAGTTCTTC.

The chain joins TRBV2 to TRBJ2-3; D call uncertain. The CDR3 is made up of 12 amino acids. The V end lost 9 bases, the J end lost 8 bases, and 15 bases lay between the germline ends. Germline CDR1 is SNHLY and CDR2 is FYNNEI. Here the CDR3 DNA reads TGTGCCAGTCGAAGGACGGTCCCTACGCAGTATTTT. Translating gives CASRRTVPTQYF.

V and J are TRBV19 and TRBJ1-2, with D possibly being TRBD1 (5 bases). The V and J ends lost 6 bases and 4 bases respectively, with 9 bases between them. The germline gives CDR1 LNHDA, CDR2 SQIVND (reference sequence). This CDR3 contains 12 residues. The CDR3 nucleotides read TGTGCCAGTAGGACGGACACCTATGGCTACACCTTC. Translation gives CASRTDTYGYTF.

The V gene is TRBV27, the J gene TRBJ2-3; weak D call: TRBD2 (6 bases). The V end lost 7 bases, the J end lost 5 bases, and 19 bases lay between the germline ends. Germline V gene data show CDR1 as MNHEY and CDR2 as SMNVEV (reference sequence). The CDR3 has 15 amino acids. CDR3 loop: CASMFGGRRGDTQYF. CDR3 DNA sequence: TGTGCCAGCATGTTTGGAGGGAGAAGGGGAGATACGCAGTATTTT.

This rearrangement joins TRBV28 to TRBJ1-5; 10 bases are a match to TRBD1. Germline trimming cut 5 bases from V and 2 bases from J; bases unmatched to any gene: 6. The CDR3 has 16 amino acids. Per germline, CDR1 MDHEN and CDR2 SYDVKM. The CDR3 DNA reads TGTGCCAGCAGTCCCCGGGACAGGGGACGCAATCAGCCCCAGCATTTT. This translates into CASSPRDRGRNQPQHF.

The rearrangement links TRBV28 to TRBJ2-7; possibly TRBD2 for D (6 bases). There are 16 residues in the CDR3. Per germline, CDR1 MDHEN and CDR2 SYDVKM. Between the trimmed V and J ends, which lost 4 bases and 3 bases, there was a span of 19 bases. This CDR3 reads CASSSFPVSGGYEQYF. As DNA, the CDR3 is TGTGCCAGCAGTTCCTTCCCCGTTAGCGGAGGCTACGAGCAGTACTTC.

The chain is built from TRBV2 and TRBJ1-2, with D hard to call. Looked up from germline, CDR1 is SNHLY and CDR2 is FYNNEI. Trimming removed 8 bases from V and 8 bases from J, with 15 bases in between. This CDR3 spans 12 amino acids. Here the CDR3 DNA reads TGTGCCAGCTCAGATCTTCTCCGGGGCTACACCTTC. This codes for CASSDLLRGYTF.

V is TRBV9 and J is TRBJ2-7; 7 positions match TRBD2. The germline gives CDR1 SGDLS, CDR2 YYNGEE. Trimming removed 3 bases from V and 0 bases from J; junction bases left unmatched: 3. The CDR3 is 14 residues long. CDR3 in amino acids: CASSGTSASYEQYF. In DNA, the CDR3 is TGTGCCAGCAGCGGTACTAGCGCCTCCTACGAGCAGTACTTC.

The chain is built from TRBV9 and TRBJ1-3; unclear D gene. This CDR3 spans 16 amino acids. The ends were cut back, 4 bases at V and 0 bases at J, with 14 bases in the middle. Germline V lookup: CDR1 SGDLS, CDR2 YYNGEE. CDR3 loop: CASSSTTHTSGNTIYF. The CDR3 nucleotides read TGTGCCAGCAGCTCCACGACTCATACCTCTGGAAACACCATATATTTT. The entire variable domain, with the rest obtained from reference TRBV9 and TRBJ1-3, is as follows: DSGVTQTPKHLITATGQRVTLRCSPRSGDLSVYWYQQSLDQGLQFLIQYYNGEERAKGNILERFSAQQFPDLHSELNLSSLELGDSALYFCASSSTTHTSGNTIYFGEGSWLTVV.

Concerning this clone: Other DNA sequences in this sample translate to the same CDR3. The chain carries TRBV28 and TRBJ2-7, with 8 bases identical to TRBD1. J was trimmed by 0 bases and V by 5 bases; bases with no gene match: 3. The germline CDR1 and CDR2 sequences are MDHEN and SYDVKM. The CDR3 is made up of 14 amino acids. The CDR3 nucleotides read TGTGCCAGCAGTAGGACAGGGAGCTCCTACGAGCAGTACTTC. As protein: CASSRTGSSYEQYF.

The V call is TRBV27, the J call TRBJ2-1, with D possibly TRBD1 on 5 matching bases. The V and J ends lost 6 bases and 4 bases respectively, with 19 bases between them. The CDR3 totals 16 residues. Germline CDR1 MNHEY, CDR2 SMNVEV (reference sequence). The CDR3 sequence: CASRSFDSLSYNEQFF. The CDR3 bases are TGTGCCAGCAGATCCTTCGACAGCCTATCTTACAATGAGCAGTTCTTC.

J is TRBJ2-7 and V is TRBV7-2; a weak D match, TRBD2 (5 bases). The CDR3 totals 14 residues. Germline V gene lookup returns CDR1 SGHTA and CDR2 FQGNSA. V was trimmed by 1 base and J by 5 bases, leaving 12 bases between them. CDR3 sequence reads: CASSLGGLGNEQYF. The CDR3 coding sequence is TGTGCCAGCAGCTTAGGAGGACTGGGGAACGAGCAGTACTTC.

The J gene is TRBJ1-3, the V gene TRBV11-2; D gene unclear. The germline CDR1 and CDR2 sequences are SGHAT and FQNNGV. The CDR3 runs 13 residues. V lost 5 bases and J lost 4, with 9 bases in between. This CDR3 reads CASSRMRGNTIYF. In DNA form, the CDR3 reads TGTGCCAGCAGCCGGATGCGGGGAAACACCATATATTTT.

This sequence joins TRBV7-8 and TRBJ2-7; D gene unclear. There are 11 residues in the CDR3. Trimming shortened V by 2 bases and J by 12 bases, and 11 bases separated the two germline ends. Germline CDR1 is SGHVS and CDR2 is FQNEAQ. CDR3 sequence reads: CASSLLLSMYF. CDR3 bases: TGTGCCAGCAGCTTACTTCTGAGTATGTACTTC.